A few counts support the clone carrying this T cell receptor (beta chain). The data were taken from a study of blood T cell repertoires in COVID-19. About the research overall: There were acute and convalescent COVID-19 samples, and they came from the United States, Italy and Spain. In each case, the material was cDNA or gDNA derived from T cells, B-cell-depleted T cells, or PBMCs.

As originally analysed: The assay estimated nucleated cells by amplifying reference gene primers. Data came from immunoSEQ multiplex PCR; TCRdb stores just in-frame clones and leaves some out. The D gene and trimming were derived from the DNA, and the V and J assignments and clone size from that table. The table has more than 35,000 clones, 80% seen once; the top ten hold 30% to 40%. Material for sequencing was peripheral blood. This TCR was recovered from a man older than 75 with active or convalescent COVID-19.

The CDR3 reads CASSRDSYTEAFF. The CDR3 nucleotides read TGTGCCAGCAGTCGGGACTCCTACACTGAAGCTTTCTTT. This chain joins TRBV7-2 and TRBJ1-1, with D possibly matching TRBD1 (5 bases). The V and J ends lost 6 bases and 3 bases respectively, with 11 bases between them. The V gene's germline CDR1 is SGHTA and CDR2 FQGNSA. This CDR3 has 13 amino acids.